This T cell receptor (beta chain) was recovered during a study of blood T cell repertoires in COVID-19. This table comes from immunoSEQ multiplex PCR, and its TCRdb copy is limited to in-frame clones, with some not included. This repertoire shows roughly 250,000 clones, approximately 80% found once; its top ten account for 4% to 4.5%. V dropped 5 bases and J dropped 5 bases, with 15 bases sitting between them. Per germline, CDR1 SGHVS and CDR2 FNYEAQ. The CDR3 consists of 14 residues. This rearrangement joins TRBV7-6 to TRBJ2-5; a possible D gene is TRBD1 (6 bases). The source material was peripheral blood. The source is a middle-aged woman with active or convalescent COVID-19. CDR3 protein: CASSVRGLMETQYF. CDR3 sequence (DNA): TGTGCCAGCAGCGTCAGGGGTCTCATGGAGACCCAGTACTTC.